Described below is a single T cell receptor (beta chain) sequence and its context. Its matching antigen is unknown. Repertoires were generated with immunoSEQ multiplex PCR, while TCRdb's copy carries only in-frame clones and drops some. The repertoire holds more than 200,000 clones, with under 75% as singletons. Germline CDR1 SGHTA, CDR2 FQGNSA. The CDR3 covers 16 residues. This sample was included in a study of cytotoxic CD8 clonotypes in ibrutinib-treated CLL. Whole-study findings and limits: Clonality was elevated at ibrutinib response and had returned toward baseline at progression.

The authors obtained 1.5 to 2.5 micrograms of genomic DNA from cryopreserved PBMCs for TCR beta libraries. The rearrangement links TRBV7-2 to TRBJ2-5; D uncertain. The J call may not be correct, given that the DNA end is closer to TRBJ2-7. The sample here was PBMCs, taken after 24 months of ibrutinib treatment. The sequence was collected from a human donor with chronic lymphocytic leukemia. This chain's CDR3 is CASSSPRALSLYEQYF. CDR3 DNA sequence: TGTGCCAGCAGCTCCCCCCGGGCCCTCTCCCTGTACGAGCAGTACTTC.